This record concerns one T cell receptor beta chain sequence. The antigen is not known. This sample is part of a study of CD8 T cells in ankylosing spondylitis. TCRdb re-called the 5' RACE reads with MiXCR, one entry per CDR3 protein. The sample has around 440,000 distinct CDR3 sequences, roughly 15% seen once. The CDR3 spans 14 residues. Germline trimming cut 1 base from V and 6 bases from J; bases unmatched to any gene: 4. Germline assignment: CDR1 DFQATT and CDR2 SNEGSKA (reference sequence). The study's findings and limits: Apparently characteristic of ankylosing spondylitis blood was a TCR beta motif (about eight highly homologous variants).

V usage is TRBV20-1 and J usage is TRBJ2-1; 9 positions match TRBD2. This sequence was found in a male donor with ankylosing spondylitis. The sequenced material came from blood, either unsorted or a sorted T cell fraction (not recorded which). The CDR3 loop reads CSARGTSVANEQFF. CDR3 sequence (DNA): TGCAGTGCTAGAGGGACTAGCGTAGCCAATGAGCAGTTCTTC.